Presented here are 23 T cell receptor beta chains from one specimen sequenced in a study of graft-versus-host responses after intestinal transplantation. Measured with immunoSEQ multiplex PCR; TCRdb has only the in-frame clones, and not every one. The sample consists of roughly 100,000 clones, roughly 93% of them appearing once. These receptors' antigens are unknown. Source: unstimulated CD8+ T cells sorted from spleen or lymph node cells, taken before intestinal transplant. The source of these receptors is a human donor who received an intestinal transplant.

J is TRBJ1-3 and V is TRBV27; TRBD1 matches at 9 bases. Germline CDR1 and CDR2: MNHEY and SMNVEV (reference sequence). Losses at the gene ends were 2 bases for V and 0 bases for J; bases not matched to a gene: 11. The CDR3 runs 19 residues. CDR3 in amino acids: CASSLTGTGLPLSGNTIYF. The CDR3 nucleotides read TGTGCCAGCAGTTTAACCGGGACAGGGCTCCCTCTCTCTGGAAACACCATATATTTT.

This chain uses TRBV13 with TRBJ2-7; D is perhaps TRBD2 (6 bases). Between the trimmed V and J ends, which lost 5 bases and 0 bases, there was a span of 14 bases. This CDR3 spans 15 amino acids. Germline CDR1 reads PRHDT; CDR2 reads FYEKMQ (reference sequence). CDR3 nucleotide sequence: TGTGCCAGCAGCCCTCGGGGGAGCCCCTCCTACGAGCAGTACTTC. Protein: CASSPRGSPSYEQYF.

The chain recombines TRBV11-2 with TRBJ2-7; D uncertain. Trimming left V 1 base short and J 5 bases short, with 21 bases between. Germline CDR1 reads SGHAT; CDR2 reads FQNNGV. This CDR3 is built from 17 residues. The CDR3 is CASSLGWSGSIHHEQYF. The CDR3 bases are TGTGCCAGCAGCTTAGGCTGGTCCGGATCGATCCATCACGAGCAGTACTTC.

J is TRBJ1-6 and V is TRBV27; D gene uncertain. Trimming removed 4 bases at V and 5 bases at J, with 6 bases between. Germline values: CDR1 MNHEY, CDR2 SMNVEV (reference sequence). The CDR3 loop spans 13 amino acids. The CDR3 reads CASSSHDNSPLHF. CDR3 sequence (DNA): TGTGCCAGCAGTTCTCATGATAATTCACCCCTCCACTTT.

This chain uses TRBV7-8 with TRBJ2-7; D uncertain. The germline CDR1 and CDR2 sequences are SGHVS and FQNEAQ. The CDR3 contains 12 residues. V lost 1 base, J lost 3 bases, and 4 bases lay in between. CDR3 coding DNA: TGTGCCAGCAGCTTAGGCTTCTACGAGCAGTACTTC. It yields the protein CASSLGFYEQYF.

The chain couples TRBV7-8 to TRBJ2-3; D is ambiguous. Trimming pared 3 bases from V and 2 bases from J, leaving 12 bases between. From germline, CDR1 is SGHVS and CDR2 FQNEAQ. The CDR3 sequence is 15 residues long. In nucleotides, the CDR3 is TGTGCCAGCAGCTTTTCCCGGTTAATCACAGATACGCAGTATTTT. Amino acid sequence: CASSFSRLITDTQYF.

This clone occurred once. This chain uses TRBV4-1 with TRBJ2-1; D ambiguous. CDR1 is MGHRA and CDR2 is YSYEKL in the germline V gene. The CDR3 is made up of 13 amino acids. The V end lost 1 base, the J end lost 9 bases, and 10 bases lay between the germline ends. The CDR3: CASSQGGSTEQFF. DNA for the CDR3: TGCGCCAGCAGCCAAGGGGGAAGTACTGAGCAGTTCTTC.

The rearrangement joins TRBV4-1 to TRBJ2-3; 8 bases align to TRBD2. V was clipped by 5 bases and J by 5 bases; unmatched bases: 12. From germline, CDR1 is MGHRA and CDR2 YSYEKL. This CDR3 comprises 16 residues. The CDR3 region has the DNA TGCGCCAGCAGCTCGGGGGGGCGGGGGGAAGGAGATACGCAGTATTTT. Its translation: CASSSGGRGEGDTQYF.

The chain has TRBV10-1 and TRBJ2-7, with D uncertain. Germline CDR1 WNHNN, CDR2 SYGVQD (reference sequence). V was trimmed by 3 bases and J by 0 bases, leaving 3 bases between them. CDR3 length: 12 amino acids. The CDR3, as DNA: TGCGCCAGCAGTGAATCCTCCTACGAGCAGTACTTC. Translating gives CASSESSYEQYF.

The chain couples TRBV7-6 to TRBJ1-2; 7 bases line up with TRBD1. Germline trimming cut 5 bases from V and 7 bases from J; bases unmatched to any gene: 16. Germline V gene sequence: CDR1 SGHVS, CDR2 FNYEAQ. The length of the CDR3 is 16 residues. The CDR3 DNA sequence: TGTGCCAGCAGCCGCACGGACAGGTCTCCGGGTAGTGGCTACACCTTC. This gives the protein CASSRTDRSPGSGYTF.

This chain uses TRBV7-2 with TRBJ2-7, with a tentative D call TRBD1 (6 bases). Germline lookup yields CDR1 SGHTA and CDR2 FQGNSA. This CDR3 has 14 residues. The V and J ends lost 5 bases and 6 bases respectively, with 17 bases between them. CDR3 nucleotides: TGTGCCAGCAGCCCCTTAGGGGGTTCCGGCGAGCAGTACTTC. Translation: CASSPLGGSGEQYF.

The chain employs TRBV7-9 and TRBJ1-1; the D gene is possibly TRBD1 (5 bases). CDR1 SEHNR and CDR2 FQNEAQ come from the germline V gene (reference sequence). V was pared by 3 bases and J by 5 bases, with 13 bases between. CDR3 length equals 14 residues. DNA of the CDR3: TGTGCCAGCAGCTTCCGGGGGGGACGGACTGAAGCTTTCTTT. This codes for CASSFRGGRTEAFF.

The rearrangement uses TRBV6-6 and TRBJ2-2; 7 nucleotides agree with TRBD2. CDR1 is MNHNY and CDR2 is SVGAGI in the germline V gene (reference sequence). V shed 0 bases, J shed 7 bases, and the junction held 8 bases outside the gene matches. The CDR3 sequence is 16 residues long. CDR3 sequence (DNA): TGTGCCAGCAGTTACTCTGTGGGGGGGGGTGGCGGGGAGCTGTTTTTT. Translating gives CASSYSVGGGGGELFF.

This chain connects TRBV9 to TRBJ2-3, with D maybe TRBD1 (6 bases). In germline, CDR1 is SGDLS, CDR2 YYNGEE. This CDR3 contains 15 residues. V was clipped by 4 bases and J by 0 bases, with 12 bases between them. The CDR3 is CASSSYRDSTDTQYF. The CDR3 bases are TGTGCCAGCAGCTCTTACAGGGATAGCACAGATACGCAGTATTTT.

The V call is TRBV12-5, the J call TRBJ1-1, with D perhaps matching TRBD1 (5 bases). The CDR3 spans 13 residues. Germline-derived CDR1 and CDR2 are LGHNT and FRNRAP. The germline V and J ends were trimmed by 6 bases and 1 base, with 9 bases remaining between them. The CDR3 spells CASGMGGNTEAFF. CDR3 DNA: TGTGCTAGTGGAATGGGGGGGAACACTGAAGCTTTCTTT.

This clone has a handful of counts. The CDR3 DNA reads as TGTGCCAGCAGTTACTCGATCGGGGGCACAGATACGCAGTATTTT. Its translation: CASSYSIGGTDTQYF. This chain links TRBV6-5 with TRBJ2-3; tentative D call: TRBD2 (5 bases). Germline lookup yields CDR1 MNHEY and CDR2 SVGAGI. This CDR3 is built from 15 residues. With 0 bases removed from V and 1 base from J, the gap between germline ends came to 8 bases.

This sequence joins TRBV5-5 and TRBJ1-6; 7 positions match TRBD1. J was trimmed by 10 bases and V by 4 bases; bases with no gene match: 11. Germline CDR1 and CDR2: SGHKS and YYEKEE (reference sequence). This CDR3 contains 15 residues. CDR3 region: CASSPTRQGGSPLHF. CDR3 nucleotide sequence: TGTGCCAGCAGCCCTACAAGACAGGGAGGGTCACCCCTCCACTTT.

J is TRBJ1-2 and V is TRBV7-6; TRBD1 might be the D (5 bases). Trimming removed 5 bases from V and 3 bases from J, with 19 bases in between. This CDR3 is built from 16 residues. Germline V lookup: CDR1 SGHVS, CDR2 FNYEAQ. CDR3 protein: CASSGGGRTIYYGYTF. The CDR3, as DNA: TGTGCCAGCAGCGGGGGAGGCAGGACCATATACTATGGCTACACCTTC.

The rearrangement joins TRBV6-1 to TRBJ1-2, with D unclear. Germline CDR1 is MNHNS and CDR2 is SASEGT. V lost 1 base, J lost 4 bases, and 10 bases lay in between. The length of the CDR3 is 14 residues. This CDR3 reads CASSEGRTSYGYTF. The CDR3 DNA reads TGTGCCAGCAGTGAAGGTAGGACCTCCTATGGCTACACCTTC.

The chain carries TRBV4-1 and TRBJ1-2; 10 nucleotides align to TRBD1. Looked up from germline, CDR1 is MGHRA and CDR2 is YSYEKL. This CDR3 is 15 amino acids long. V dropped 4 bases and J dropped 2; count of bases not matched to a gene: 4. The CDR3, as DNA: TGCGCCAGCAGCCCTCTGACAGGGGGCAACTATGGCTACACCTTC. Translating gives CASSPLTGGNYGYTF.

The chain uses TRBV7-9 and TRBJ1-1; no definite D call. CDR1 SEHNR and CDR2 FQNEAQ come from the germline V gene (reference sequence). The ends were cut back, 1 base at V and 10 bases at J, with 7 bases in the middle. The CDR3 consists of 11 residues. The CDR3 sequence is CASSLGAGAFF. The CDR3 DNA reads as TGTGCCAGCAGCTTAGGGGCGGGAGCTTTCTTT.

The V and J genes are TRBV7-8 and TRBJ1-5, with D unclear. The CDR3 is 18 residues long. The ends were cut back, 1 base at V and 6 bases at J, with 22 bases in the middle. CDR1 and CDR2 from the germline V gene are SGHVS and FQNEAQ. CDR3 sequence reads: CASSLVPSGPGKGQPQHF. The CDR3 nucleotides are TGTGCCAGCAGCTTAGTACCGTCCGGCCCCGGGAAAGGTCAGCCCCAGCATTTT. Supplemented by reference TRBV7-8 and TRBJ1-5, the full variable domain reads GAGVSQSPRYKVAKRGQDVALRCDPISGHVSLFWYQQALGQGPEFLTYFQNEAQLDKSGLPSDRFFAERPEGSVSTLKIQRTQQEDSAVYLCASSLVPSGPGKGQPQHFGDGTRLSIL.

The gene calls are TRBV14 and TRBJ2-4; D not resolved. There are 13 residues in the CDR3. Germline V CDR1 and CDR2: SGHDN, FVKESK. Trimming left V 0 bases short and J 6 bases short, with 6 bases between. In DNA form, the CDR3 reads TGTGCCAGCAGCCAAGACGAGGTAAACATTCAGTACTTC. Translated: CASSQDEVNIQYF.